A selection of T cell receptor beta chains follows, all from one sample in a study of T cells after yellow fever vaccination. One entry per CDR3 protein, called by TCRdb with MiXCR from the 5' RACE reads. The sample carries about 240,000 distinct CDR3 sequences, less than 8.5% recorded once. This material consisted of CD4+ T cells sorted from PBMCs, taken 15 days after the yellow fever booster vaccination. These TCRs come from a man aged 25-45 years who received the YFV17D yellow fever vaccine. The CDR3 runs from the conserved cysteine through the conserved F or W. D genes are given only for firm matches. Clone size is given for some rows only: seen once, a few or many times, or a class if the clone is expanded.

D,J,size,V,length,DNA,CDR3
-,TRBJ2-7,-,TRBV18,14,TGTGCCAGCTCACCCTTCGACACATCCTACGAGCAGTACTTC,CASSPFDTSYEQYF
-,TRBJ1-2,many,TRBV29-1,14,TGCAGCGTTGAAGATCAAGGGGTTGGCTATGGCTACACCTTC,CSVEDQGVGYGYTF
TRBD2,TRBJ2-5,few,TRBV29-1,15,TGCAGCGTTGAAGAGTCAGCGGGAGGGAGGGAGACCCAGTACTTC,CSVEESAGGRETQYF
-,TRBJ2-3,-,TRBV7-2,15,TGTGCCAGCAGCTTATTCGGGGTTGTGATGGATACGCAGTATTTT,CASSLFGVVMDTQYF
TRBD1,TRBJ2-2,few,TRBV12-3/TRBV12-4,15,TGTGCCAGCAGTTGGACAGGGGGCTGGACCGGGGAGCTGTTTTTT,CASSWTGGWTGELFF
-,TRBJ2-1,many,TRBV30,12,TGTGCCTGGTCGAGGGGGGTTAATGAGCAGTTCTTC,CAWSRGVNEQFF
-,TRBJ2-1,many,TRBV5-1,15,TGCGCCAGCAGCTTCCGGGACTCACCGTACAATGAGCAGTTCTTC,CASSFRDSPYNEQFF
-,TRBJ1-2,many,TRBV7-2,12,TGTGCCAGCAGCTTAGTAGCCGAGGGCTACACCTTC,CASSLVAEGYTF
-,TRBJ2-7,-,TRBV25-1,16,TGTGCCAGCAGTGAATCCACTATAGCCCAAGACTACGAGCAGTACTTC,CASSESTIAQDYEQYF
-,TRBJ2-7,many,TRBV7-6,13,TGTGCCAGCAGCCCGGGACTTTATTACGAGCAGTACTTC,CASSPGLYYEQYF
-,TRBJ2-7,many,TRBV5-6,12,TGTGCCAGCAGCTCCTTATCGTACGAGCAGTACTTC,CASSSLSYEQYF
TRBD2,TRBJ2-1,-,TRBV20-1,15,TGCAGTGCGCCAATGGGACTAGCGGGCAACAATGAGCAGTTCTTC,CSAPMGLAGNNEQFF
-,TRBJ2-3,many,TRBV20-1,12,TGCAGTGCTATTCCCCGCACAGATACGCAGTATTTT,CSAIPRTDTQYF
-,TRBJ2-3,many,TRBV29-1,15,TGCAGCGTTGAGGTTGGTGGAGTCTACACAGATACGCAGTATTTT,CSVEVGGVYTDTQYF
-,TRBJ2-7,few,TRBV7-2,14,TGTGCCAGCAGCTTAGAGGCTACCTCCTACGAGCAGTACTTC,CASSLEATSYEQYF
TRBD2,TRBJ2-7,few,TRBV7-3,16,TGTGCCAGCAGCTTAACGTCGGGGGGGTCGTCCTACGAGCAGTACTTC,CASSLTSGGSSYEQYF
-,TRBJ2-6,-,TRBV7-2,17,TGTGCCAGCAGCTTAATGGGACGAGCCTCTGGGGCCAACGTCCTGACTTTC,CASSLMGRASGANVLTF
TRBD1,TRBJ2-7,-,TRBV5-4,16,TGTGCCAGCAGCCCGCCCGCACAGGGGGCATACTACGAGCAGTACTTC,CASSPPAQGAYYEQYF
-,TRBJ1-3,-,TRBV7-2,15,TGTGCCAGCAGCTCCCTGAGACAGCATTCAAACACCATATATTTT,CASSSLRQHSNTIYF
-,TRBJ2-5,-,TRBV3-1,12,TGTGCCAGCAGCATTTACCAAGAGACCCAGTACTTC,CASSIYQETQYF
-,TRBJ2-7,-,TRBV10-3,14,TGTGCCATCAGTGACGGGACTGGGGCCTACGAGCAGTACTTC,CAISDGTGAYEQYF
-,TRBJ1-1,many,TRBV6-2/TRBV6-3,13,TGTGCCAGTCTACTTACTACAGGCGCTGAAGCTTTCTTT,CASLLTTGAEAFF
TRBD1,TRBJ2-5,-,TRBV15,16,TGTGCCACCGCGAAAAGGACAGGGAGGACCCAAGAGACCCAGTACTTC,CATAKRTGRTQETQYF
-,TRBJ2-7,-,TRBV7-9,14,TGTGCCAGCAGCTCCCCCTGGGGGACCTACGAGCAGTACTTC,CASSSPWGTYEQYF
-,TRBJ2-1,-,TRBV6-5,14,TGTGCCAGCAGTTACGCTCCAGCGCGCAATGAGCAGTTCTTC,CASSYAPARNEQFF
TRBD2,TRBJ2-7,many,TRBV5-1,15,TGCGCCAGCAGCTTGGAACTAGCGAGCTCCTACGAGCAGTACTTC,CASSLELASSYEQYF
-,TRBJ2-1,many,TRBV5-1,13,TGCGCCAGCAGCTTCGGGTCGGGCTATGAGCAGTTCTTC,CASSFGSGYEQFF
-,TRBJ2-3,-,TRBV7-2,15,TGTGCCAGCAGCTTAGCGACAACTAGCACAGATACGCAGTATTTT,CASSLATTSTDTQYF
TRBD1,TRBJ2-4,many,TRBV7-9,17,TGTGCCAGCAGCAACAGGGACAGTGAAACGCTTGGAAACATTCAGTACTTC,CASSNRDSETLGNIQYF
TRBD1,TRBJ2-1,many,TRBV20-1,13,TGCAGTGCTGAGACAGGGGCGTACAATGAGCAGTTCTTC,CSAETGAYNEQFF
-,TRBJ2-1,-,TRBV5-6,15,TGTGCCAGCAGCTTGGTGGGCGGCCGCTACAATGAGCAGTTCTTC,CASSLVGGRYNEQFF
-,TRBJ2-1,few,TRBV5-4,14,TGTGCCAGCAGCTTGGCTAGATACTTGGGTGAGCAGTTCTTC,CASSLARYLGEQFF
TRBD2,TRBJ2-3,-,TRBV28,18,TGTGCCAGCACCTCAGGGGTTAGCGGGAGGTATGGCACAGATACGCAGTATTTT,CASTSGVSGRYGTDTQYF
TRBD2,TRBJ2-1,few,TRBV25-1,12,TGTGCCAGCAGGGGGGGGGGCAATGAGCAGTTCTTC,CASRGGGNEQFF
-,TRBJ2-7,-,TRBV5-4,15,TGTGCCAGCAGCTTGGAAGGTGGGTTTCGGTACGAGCAGTACTTC,CASSLEGGFRYEQYF
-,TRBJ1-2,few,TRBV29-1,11,TGCAGCGTGACATCTACCGGGGGCTACACCTTC,CSVTSTGGYTF
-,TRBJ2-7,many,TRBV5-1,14,TGCGCCAGCAGCTTGGTGGTTCAGGGCAACGAGCAGTACTTC,CASSLVVQGNEQYF
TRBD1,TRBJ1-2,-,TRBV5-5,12,TGTGCCAGCAGCCACGACAGGGGTGGCTACACCTTC,CASSHDRGGYTF
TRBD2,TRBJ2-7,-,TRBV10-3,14,TGTGCCATCAGTGTACTAGCGGGAGAGGGCGAGCAGTACTTC,CAISVLAGEGEQYF
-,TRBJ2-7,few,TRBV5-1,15,TGCGCCAGCAGCTTGGTCGAAGGACGCCAAGGGGAGCAGTACTTC,CASSLVEGRQGEQYF
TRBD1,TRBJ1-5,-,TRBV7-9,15,TGTGCCAGCAGTTCACAGGGGAAACGCAATCAGCCCCAGCATTTT,CASSSQGKRNQPQHF
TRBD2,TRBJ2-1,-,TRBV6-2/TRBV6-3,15,TGTGCCAGCCGAGACGCTAGCGGGAGTCCCAATGAGCAGTTCTTC,CASRDASGSPNEQFF
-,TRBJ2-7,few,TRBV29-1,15,TGCAGCGTTGAAGGGGTAGCCGGAGGTCGGGGCGAGCAGTACTTC,CSVEGVAGGRGEQYF
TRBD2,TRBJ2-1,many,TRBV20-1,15,TGCAGTGCTGGGACTAGCGGGAGGGCCGACAATGAGCAGTTCTTC,CSAGTSGRADNEQFF
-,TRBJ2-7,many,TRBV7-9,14,TGTGCCAGCAGTCATAATGTGGGACACCCCGAGCAGTACTTC,CASSHNVGHPEQYF
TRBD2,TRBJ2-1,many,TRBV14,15,TGTGCCAGCAGCCAAGCGGGAGGGCTTTTCAATGAGCAGTTCTTC,CASSQAGGLFNEQFF
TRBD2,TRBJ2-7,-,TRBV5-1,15,TGCGCCAGCAGCCAGGGGACTAGCGGGTCCTACGAGCAGTACTTC,CASSQGTSGSYEQYF
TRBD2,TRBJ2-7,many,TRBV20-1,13,TGCAGTGCTAGCCCCAGCGGGAGGAACGAGCAGTACTTC,CSASPSGRNEQYF
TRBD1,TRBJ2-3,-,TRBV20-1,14,TGCAGTGCTCTAGGGGGCGCGGGCACAGATACGCAGTATTTT,CSALGGAGTDTQYF
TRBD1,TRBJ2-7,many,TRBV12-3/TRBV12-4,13,TGTGCCAGCAGTGGACAGGGGACCTACGAGCAGTACTTC,CASSGQGTYEQYF
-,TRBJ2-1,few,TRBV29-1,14,TGCAGCGTCAAAACCCGCCTCCTAGGGGCCGAGCAGTTCTTC,CSVKTRLLGAEQFF
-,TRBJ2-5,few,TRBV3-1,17,TGTGCCAGCAGCCAAGATGATTGGACAGCCTCGGAGGAGACCCAGTACTTC,CASSQDDWTASEETQYF
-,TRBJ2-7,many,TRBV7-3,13,TGTGCCAGCAGCCGTGGGCCGGCGGACGAGCAGTACTTC,CASSRGPADEQYF